This passage covers 21 T cell receptor beta chains from one sample sequenced in a study of glioma-infiltrating T cells after dendritic cell vaccination. Some clones are missing from TCRdb's copy, which holds only in-frame ones; the method was immunoSEQ multiplex PCR. This table has approximately 84,000 clones, over 75% appearing once. The sequences come from blood, collected before dendritic cell vaccination. The receptors shown here come from a human donor with glioblastoma.

The chain employs TRBV4-2 and TRBJ2-1; 13 positions match TRBD2. Per germline, CDR1 LGHNA and CDR2 YNFKEQ. The CDR3 sequence is 19 residues long. V gave up 0 bases and J gave up 4 bases; unmatched junction bases: 9. Here the CDR3 reads CASSQDGLAGESQYNEQFF. CDR3 coding DNA: TGTGCCAGCAGCCAAGACGGACTAGCGGGAGAAAGCCAATACAATGAGCAGTTCTTC.

In this sample, this clone turned up a few times. The chain uses TRBV13 and TRBJ2-3; 10 bases map to TRBD2. The germline V gene encodes CDR1 PRHDT and CDR2 FYEKMQ (reference sequence). The V segment lost 5 bases and the J segment 6 bases; nucleotides outside the gene matches: 17. CDR3 length: 18 amino acids. The CDR3 reads CASSTGQTSGLPADTQYF. CDR3 coding DNA: TGTGCCAGCAGCACCGGACAGACTAGCGGGTTACCCGCGGATACGCAGTATTTT.

The rearrangement links TRBV7-9 to TRBJ2-7; TRBD1 agrees at 11 bases. Looked up from germline, CDR1 is SEHNR and CDR2 is FQNEAQ (reference sequence). With 0 bases clipped from V and 3 bases from J, the junction kept 4 bases outside the gene matches. This CDR3 is 16 amino acids long. CDR3 coding DNA: TGTGCCAGCAGCTTAGCGTTCGGGACAGGGGGCTACGAGCAGTACTTC. Its translation is CASSLAFGTGGYEQYF.

In the case of this clone: Other nucleotide sequences in the sample specify the same CDR3. This chain links TRBV5-1 with TRBJ2-7; the match to TRBD2 covers 7 bases. Germline V CDR1 and CDR2: SGHRS, YFSETQ. The CDR3 loop spans 14 amino acids. Trimming cost V 3 bases and J 0 bases; bases outside gene matches: 3. CDR3 in amino acids: CASSSSGFSYEQYF. CDR3 sequence (DNA): TGCGCCAGCAGCTCTAGCGGCTTCTCCTACGAGCAGTACTTC.

The chain recombines TRBV19 with TRBJ1-5, with a weak D call TRBD1 (5 bases). V was shortened by 4 bases and J by 4 bases, with 14 bases between the two germline ends. The germline V gene has CDR1 LNHDA and CDR2 SQIVND (reference sequence). The CDR3 has 15 residues. CDR3 bases: TGTGCCAGTAGTAAAGGGCCTCGACAGAATCAGCCCCAGCATTTT. Residues: CASSKGPRQNQPQHF.

The gene calls are TRBV6-6 and TRBJ1-3; 7 nucleotides align to TRBD1. The germline CDR1 and CDR2 sequences are MNHNY and SVGAGI (reference sequence). V was pared by 10 bases and J by 0 bases, with 6 bases of the junction left unmatched. The length of the CDR3 is 14 residues. CDR3 residues: CAIQDRSSGNTIYF. DNA for the CDR3: TGTGCCATCCAGGACAGGTCCTCTGGAAACACCATATATTTT.

This chain joins TRBV29-1 and TRBJ2-7, with 7 bases lining up with TRBD2. The CDR3 is 12 residues long. V was clipped by 5 bases and J by 10 bases; unmatched bases: 11. Germline CDR1 and CDR2: SQVTM and ANQGSEA. The CDR3 spells CSVSSSGKVQYF. CDR3 bases: TGCAGCGTTTCTTCCAGCGGGAAGGTTCAGTACTTC.

This sequence joins TRBV11-2 and TRBJ2-2, with 10 bases that match TRBD1. Germline trimming cut 3 bases from V and 4 bases from J; bases unmatched to any gene: 5. Per the germline V gene, CDR1 is SGHAT and CDR2 is FQNNGV. The CDR3 length is 16 residues. The CDR3 sequence: CASSFWTGGGTGELFF. The CDR3 DNA is TGTGCCAGCAGCTTTTGGACAGGGGGAGGCACCGGGGAGCTGTTTTTT.

This clone appeared a few times. This chain connects TRBV2 to TRBJ1-4; 8 positions agree with TRBD1. This CDR3 comprises 17 residues. V was clipped by 4 bases and J by 0 bases; unmatched bases: 7. In germline, CDR1 is SNHLY, CDR2 FYNNEI. CDR3 DNA sequence: TGTGCCAGCAGTGGACAGGGGAGGGGAGCAACTAATGAAAAACTGTTTTTT. This gives the protein CASSGQGRGATNEKLFF.

The V call is TRBV11-2, the J call TRBJ2-3, with a tentative D call TRBD1 (6 bases). The CDR3 totals 15 residues. In germline, CDR1 is SGHAT, CDR2 FQNNGV. V lost 8 bases and J lost 2, with 17 bases in between. DNA for the CDR3: TGTGCCAGCCTCTCCCAGGGGTTGTACACAGATACGCAGTATTTT. Protein: CASLSQGLYTDTQYF.

The chain combines TRBV7-9 with TRBJ2-5, with D possibly TRBD2 on 6 matching bases. V lost 4 bases and J lost 4, with 13 bases in between. Germline CDR1 reads SEHNR; CDR2 reads FQNEAQ (reference sequence). This CDR3 has 14 amino acids. The CDR3 DNA follows: TGTGCCAGCAGCTCACAGGCGGGGCTAGAGACCCAGTACTTC. Protein product: CASSSQAGLETQYF.

This chain links TRBV5-5 with TRBJ2-7; D is uncertain. The germline CDR1 and CDR2 sequences are SGHKS and YYEKEE (reference sequence). The CDR3 runs 15 residues. Trimming shortened V by 4 bases and J by 0 bases, and 14 bases separated the two germline ends. The chain's CDR3 is CASSPILSFSYEQYF. The CDR3 region has the DNA TGTGCCAGCAGCCCTATCCTCTCTTTCTCCTACGAGCAGTACTTC.

The chain couples TRBV28 to TRBJ2-7; TRBD1 agrees at 7 bases. V was pared by 5 bases and J by 12 bases, with 10 bases of the junction left unmatched. The CDR3 consists of 12 residues. Germline V gene lookup returns CDR1 MDHEN and CDR2 SYDVKM. CDR3 sequence reads: CASSVRQGTLYF. CDR3 in DNA: TGTGCCAGCAGTGTCCGACAGGGAACTCTGTACTTC.

The gene calls are TRBV13 and TRBJ2-7; 7 nucleotides match TRBD1. Germline trimming cut 5 bases from V and 1 base from J; bases unmatched to any gene: 5. The germline V gene has CDR1 PRHDT and CDR2 FYEKMQ (reference sequence). The CDR3 length is 14 residues. CDR3 amino acids: CASSPQGDSYEQYF. The DNA of the CDR3 is TGTGCCAGCAGCCCGCAGGGGGATTCCTACGAGCAGTACTTC.

The rearrangement uses TRBV4-1 and TRBJ2-1, with 8 bases matching TRBD1. V lost 1 base to trimming and J lost 2 bases; unmatched junction nucleotides: 7. The CDR3 runs to 17 residues. Germline V gene data show CDR1 as MGHRA and CDR2 as YSYEKL. Here the CDR3 reads CASSQVQTGVAYNEQFF. The CDR3 DNA follows: TGCGCCAGCAGCCAAGTACAGACAGGGGTCGCCTACAATGAGCAGTTCTTC.

The chain uses TRBV11-2 and TRBJ1-2; 8 bases match TRBD1. The ends lost 3 bases at V and 4 bases at J; junction bases unmatched: 7. The CDR3 is 15 amino acids. Germline CDR1 is SGHAT and CDR2 is FQNNGV. This CDR3 is CASSFTGGGGYGYTF. In DNA form, the CDR3 reads TGTGCCAGCAGCTTTACAGGGGGAGGTGGCTATGGCTACACCTTC.

This chain links TRBV19 with TRBJ2-3, with D unresolved. The CDR3 contains 15 residues. V lost 4 bases and J lost 0, with 11 bases in between. Germline V CDR1 and CDR2: LNHDA, SQIVND (reference sequence). The CDR3 loop is CASSTLSFSTDTQYF. The CDR3 nucleotides read TGTGCCAGTAGTACCCTATCCTTTAGCACAGATACGCAGTATTTT.

This chain joins TRBV23-1 and TRBJ2-7; possible D gene TRBD1, 5 bases. TRBV23-1 belongs to the ORF category, with a function that is uncertain. V lost 0 bases to trimming and J lost 5 bases, with 11 bases between them. The length of the CDR3 is 14 residues. The CDR3: CASSQSITGHEQYF. The CDR3 DNA reads as TGCGCCAGCAGTCAATCGATAACAGGCCACGAGCAGTACTTC.

The V and J genes are TRBV5-1 and TRBJ1-1, with 8 nucleotides matching TRBD1. This CDR3 contains 13 residues. The V gene end was trimmed by 5 bases and the J gene end by 3 bases; junction bases not matched to a gene: 3. CDR1 and CDR2 (germline): SGHRS, YFSETQ. CDR3 region: CASRLTGDTEAFF. The CDR3 coding sequence is TGCGCCAGCAGGTTGACAGGGGACACTGAAGCTTTCTTT.

As DNA, the CDR3 is TGCGCCAGCAGCTTGGCCCATAGCACAGATACGCAGTATTTT. Its protein product is CASSLAHSTDTQYF. The rearrangement joins TRBV5-1 to TRBJ2-3; unclear D gene. The germline V gene encodes CDR1 SGHRS and CDR2 YFSETQ. The germline V and J ends were trimmed by 0 bases and 0 bases, with 5 bases remaining between them. The CDR3 spans 14 residues.

The genes are TRBV5-1 and TRBJ2-7; 12 bases map to TRBD2. The CDR3 spans 20 residues. The J segment lost 2 bases and the V segment lost 4 bases, leaving 19 bases of the junction unmatched. CDR1 and CDR2 (germline): SGHRS, YFSETQ. This CDR3 is CASSPSGGVSTSGGTYEQYF. The CDR3 DNA reads as TGCGCCAGCAGCCCGTCTGGCGGAGTATCGACTAGCGGGGGCACCTACGAGCAGTACTTC.